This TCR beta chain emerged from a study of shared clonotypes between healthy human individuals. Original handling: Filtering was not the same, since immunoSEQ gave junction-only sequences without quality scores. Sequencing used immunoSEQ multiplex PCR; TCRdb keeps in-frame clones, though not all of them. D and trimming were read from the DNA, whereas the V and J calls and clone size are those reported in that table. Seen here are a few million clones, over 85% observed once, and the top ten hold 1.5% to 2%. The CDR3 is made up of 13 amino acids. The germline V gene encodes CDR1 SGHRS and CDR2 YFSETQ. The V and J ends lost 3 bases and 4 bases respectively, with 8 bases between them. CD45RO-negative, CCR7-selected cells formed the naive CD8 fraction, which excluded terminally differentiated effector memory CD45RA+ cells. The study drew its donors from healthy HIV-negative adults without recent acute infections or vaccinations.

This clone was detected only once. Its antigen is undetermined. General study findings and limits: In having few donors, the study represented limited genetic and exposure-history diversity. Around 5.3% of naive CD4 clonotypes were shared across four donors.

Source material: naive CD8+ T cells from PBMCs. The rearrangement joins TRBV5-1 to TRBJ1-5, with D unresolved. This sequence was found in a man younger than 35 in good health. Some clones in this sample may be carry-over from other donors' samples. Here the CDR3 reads CASSWMGNQPQHF. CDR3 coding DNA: TGCGCCAGCAGCTGGATGGGGAATCAGCCCCAGCATTTT.